This entry concerns a single T cell receptor beta chain. Its cognate antigen is unknown. The data derive from a study of blood T cells in healthy people across ages. Overall study findings and caveats: Investigators treated diversity estimates from one million T cells as underestimates.

Combining a sample-barcoded 5' primer with a J-beta primer mix, a second PCR ran for about 7 to 11 cycles. TCRdb reprocessed the 5' RACE reads with MiXCR, giving one entry per CDR3 protein. The repertoire holds over 1.5 million distinct CDR3 sequences, with just under 50% as singletons. The CDR3 runs to 14 residues. Germline V gene lookup returns CDR1 MNHEY and CDR2 SMNVEV (reference sequence). This clonotype originated in a middle-aged woman in good health. The chain combines TRBV27 with TRBJ2-7; maybe TRBD1 (6 bases). With the DNA end fitting TRBJ2-5 better, the J assignment may be wrong. The sample consisted of blood. CDR3 residues: CASSTGISGETQYF. In DNA form, the CDR3 reads TGTGCCAGCAGTACAGGGATATCGGGAGAGACCCAGTACTTC.